The present T cell receptor beta chain was sequenced within a study of Ad26.COV2.S vaccination and SARS-CoV-2 variants. Regarding this clone: The antigen is not known.

As for treatment: some 20 received Ad26.COV2.S at low or high dose, single or two shots; five or six received placebo; per-sample allocation not given. Specimens were obtained on day 63 following the first vaccine or placebo injection. A Boston adult aged 18-55 years was the donor. Profiled with immunoSEQ multiplex PCR; TCRdb holds only in-frame clones, not every one. The sample contains approximately 250,000 clones, roughly 89% of which appear only once. Study conclusions and caveats: Reported findings describe substantial breadth in spike-specific CD8+ and CD4+ T cell responses following vaccination. People given the vaccine had a wider spike-specific TCR breadth than placebo recipients did.

This TCR derives from a person between 18 and 65 years old who received the Ad26.COV2.S COVID-19 vaccine or a placebo. This specimen consisted of peripheral blood, obtained in a trial of Ad26.COV2.S vaccine versus placebo.

CDR3 sequence reads: CASRNRAAGANVLTF. The CDR3 DNA follows: TGTGCCAGCAGAAACAGGGCGGCTGGGGCCAACGTCCTGACTTTC. The rearrangement joins TRBV2 to TRBJ2-6; possible D gene TRBD1, 6 bases. Germline CDR1 SNHLY, CDR2 FYNNEI. Deletions cut 6 bases from V and 2 bases from J, with 11 bases between. The CDR3 consists of 15 residues.